This T cell receptor (beta chain) was recorded in a study of cytomegalovirus exposure and HLA in healthy donors. This clone turned up a few times. Primers: 60 Vbeta forward and 13 Jbeta reverse. TCRdb keeps only in-frame clones here, not all; method: immunoSEQ multiplex PCR. The table has under 120,000 clones, around two thirds seen once. After removal of 2 bases from V and 5 bases from J, the junction contained 5 bases not matched to a gene. In germline, CDR1 is SGHNT, CDR2 YYREEE (reference sequence). The CDR3 length is 16 residues. The specimen sequenced was PBMCs. The chain has TRBV5-4 and TRBJ2-1, with 12 nucleotides matching TRBD2. This sequence was found in a man aged 25-45 years in good health and CMV-seropositive. The CDR3 DNA is TGTGCCAGCAGCTTTCCTAGCGGGGGGGAGAACAATGAGCAGTTCTTC. It encodes CASSFPSGGENNEQFF.